These 20 T cell receptor beta chains were all obtained from the same sample, sequenced in a study of cytomegalovirus exposure and HLA in healthy donors. The PCR employed 60 Vbeta primers together with 13 Jbeta primers. The assay was immunoSEQ multiplex PCR, and TCRdb's table has in-frame clones only and misses some. This repertoire comprises over 200,000 clones; its ten largest clones make up about 0.9%. The material sequenced was PBMCs. These TCRs come from a woman aged 30 to 39 in good health and CMV-seropositive.

The chain carries TRBV27 and TRBJ1-2; 8 bases are a match to TRBD1. The CDR3 is 13 residues long. After removal of 7 bases from V and 4 bases from J, the junction contained 5 bases not matched to a gene. CDR1 and CDR2 from the germline V gene are MNHEY and SMNVEV (reference sequence). The CDR3 protein is CASTAGGLYGYTF. As DNA, the CDR3 is TGTGCCAGCACCGCAGGGGGCCTCTATGGCTACACCTTC.

The chain recombines TRBV4-3 with TRBJ2-7; 8 bases map to TRBD1. CDR1 and CDR2 from the germline V gene are LGHNA and YSLEER. CDR3 length equals 15 residues. The ends lost 2 bases at V and 5 bases at J; junction bases unmatched: 8. CDR3 residues: CASSQPGQGFDEQYF. CDR3 bases: TGCGCCAGCAGCCAACCCGGACAGGGCTTCGACGAGCAGTACTTC.

V is TRBV7-9 and J is TRBJ2-3; a weak D match, TRBD2 (5 bases). The germline gives CDR1 SEHNR, CDR2 FQNEAQ (reference sequence). The CDR3 is 17 residues long. The germline V and J ends were trimmed by 5 bases and 4 bases, with 22 bases remaining between them. In DNA form, the CDR3 reads TGTGCCAGCAGCACTAAGATCGGTGGGAGTAAGGCAGATACGCAGTATTTT. Translated, it gives CASSTKIGGSKADTQYF.

The V gene is TRBV5-1, the J gene TRBJ2-3; D unclear. The CDR3 is made up of 11 amino acids. Germline lookup yields CDR1 SGHRS and CDR2 YFSETQ. The germline V and J ends were trimmed by 4 bases and 6 bases, with 6 bases remaining between them. The CDR3 loop reads CASSAVDTQYF. In DNA, the CDR3 is TGCGCCAGCAGCGCGGTGGATACGCAGTATTTT. Supplemented by reference TRBV5-1 and TRBJ2-3, the full variable domain reads KAGVTQTPRYLIKTRGQQVTLSCSPISGHRSVSWYQQTPGQGLQFLFEYFSETQRNKGNFPGRFSGRQFSNSRSEMNVSTLELGDSALYLCASSAVDTQYFGPGTRLTVL.

The chain couples TRBV28 to TRBJ1-2; tentative D call: TRBD1 (5 bases). The ends were cut back, 5 bases at V and 4 bases at J, with 17 bases in the middle. Germline CDR1 MDHEN, CDR2 SYDVKM. The CDR3 loop spans 15 amino acids. CDR3 sequence: CASSEIGRDGYGYTF. DNA for the CDR3: TGTGCCAGCAGTGAAATCGGCAGGGATGGCTATGGCTACACCTTC.

The rearrangement uses TRBV5-1 and TRBJ2-5; 7 bases fit TRBD1. The DNA end favors TRBJ2-7, so the J call may be wrong. Germline V CDR1 and CDR2: SGHRS, YFSETQ. The CDR3 consists of 15 residues. The CDR3: CASSTNRDSSYEQYF. The CDR3 DNA follows: TGCGCCAGCAGCACAAACCGGGACAGCTCCTACGAGCAGTACTTC.

V is TRBV5-1 and J is TRBJ2-3; D may be TRBD2 (7 bases). The CDR3 contains 14 residues. CDR1 is SGHRS and CDR2 is YFSETQ in the germline V gene. The V gene lost 7 bases and the J gene lost 3 bases, with 15 bases spanning the gap. In nucleotides, the CDR3 is TGCGCCAGCTTCGGGGGGCAGCGGACAGATACGCAGTATTTT. It translates to CASFGGQRTDTQYF. The full variable domain, rest sourced from reference TRBV5-1 and TRBJ2-3, is KAGVTQTPRYLIKTRGQQVTLSCSPISGHRSVSWYQQTPGQGLQFLFEYFSETQRNKGNFPGRFSGRQFSNSRSEMNVSTLELGDSALYLCASFGGQRTDTQYFGPGTRLTVL.

The rearrangement links TRBV6-5 to TRBJ1-1; maybe TRBD1 (5 bases). The CDR3 has 15 amino acids. V lost 5 bases and J lost 5, with 18 bases in between. Germline CDR1 and CDR2: MNHEY and SVGAGI. The CDR3 DNA sequence: TGTGCCAGCAGTGCCTCTCCTACGGGGGTAACTGAAGCTTTCTTT. Translating gives CASSASPTGVTEAFF.

The rearrangement joins TRBV2 to TRBJ1-5, with D hard to call. Germline lookup yields CDR1 SNHLY and CDR2 FYNNEI. Trimming took 6 bases from V and 5 from J, leaving 8 bases between them. CDR3 length equals 12 residues. Written as DNA, the CDR3 is TGTGCCAGCAGCAACGGGGATCAGCCCCAGCATTTT. Translation gives CASSNGDQPQHF.

The rearrangement uses TRBV28 and TRBJ1-5, with D maybe TRBD1 (6 bases). The CDR3 has 14 amino acids. V dropped 6 bases and J dropped 6 bases, with 15 bases sitting between them. Per the germline V gene, CDR1 is MDHEN and CDR2 is SYDVKM. CDR3: CASRDKTGAQPQHF. The CDR3 region has the DNA TGTGCCAGCAGAGACAAGACAGGAGCTCAGCCCCAGCATTTT.

The chain couples TRBV6-5 to TRBJ1-2; D is unresolved. Per germline, CDR1 MNHEY and CDR2 SVGAGI. V lost 0 bases, J lost 7 bases, and 9 bases lay in between. The CDR3 is 13 amino acids. CDR3 amino acids: CASSYSRTSGYTF. The CDR3 DNA is TGTGCCAGCAGTTACTCCCGGACTAGTGGCTACACCTTC.

The V gene is TRBV18, the J gene TRBJ2-5; TRBD2 is a possible D gene (5 bases). Trimming cost V 6 bases and J 1 base, with 15 bases left between them. Germline V lookup: CDR1 KGHSH, CDR2 LQKENI. The CDR3 sequence is 15 residues long. In DNA form, the CDR3 reads TGTGCCAGCTCCCGCCTGGAGGTATCCCAAGAGACCCAGTACTTC. It yields the protein CASSRLEVSQETQYF.

V gene TRBV6-4 combines with J gene TRBJ2-1; the match to TRBD1 covers 10 bases. Germline CDR1 reads MRHNA; CDR2 reads SNTAGT. The CDR3 length is 15 residues. J gave up 7 bases and V 2 bases, and 5 bases lay outside the gene matches. CDR3 residues: CASSDRQGAGNEQFF. DNA of the CDR3: TGTGCCAGCAGTGACCGACAGGGGGCTGGGAATGAGCAGTTCTTC.

The chain employs TRBV15 and TRBJ2-7; 8 bases agree with TRBD2. The CDR3 loop spans 15 amino acids. Germline loops: CDR1 LNHNV, CDR2 YYDKDF (reference sequence). V lost 4 bases to trimming and J lost 0 bases; unmatched junction nucleotides: 5. This CDR3 reads CATSTTSGPSYEQYF. DNA for the CDR3: TGTGCCACCAGCACCACTAGCGGACCCTCCTACGAGCAGTACTTC.

The chain is built from TRBV27 and TRBJ1-4; D remains unclear. The germline V gene encodes CDR1 MNHEY and CDR2 SMNVEV (reference sequence). V shed 0 bases and J shed 5 bases, with 10 bases lying between them. The CDR3 spans 15 residues. DNA of the CDR3: TGTGCCAGCAGTTTATCGTTCGGGTTAAATGAAAAACTGTTTTTT. This sequence encodes CASSLSFGLNEKLFF.

The chain links TRBV5-4 to TRBJ2-1; D is possibly TRBD2 (5 bases). Germline V gene sequence: CDR1 SGHNT, CDR2 YYREEE (reference sequence). The ends were cut back, 0 bases at V and 2 bases at J, with 9 bases in the middle. There are 15 residues in the CDR3. This CDR3 is CASSLEHGAYNEQFF. Here the CDR3 DNA reads TGTGCCAGCAGCTTGGAGCACGGGGCCTACAATGAGCAGTTCTTC.

In DNA form, the CDR3 reads TGTGCCAGCAGCGTAGGGGCAATTAGTAGCGGCTATGGCTACACCTTC. Translation: CASSVGAISSGYGYTF. This chain uses TRBV9 with TRBJ1-2; D remains ambiguous. Germline-derived CDR1 and CDR2 are SGDLS and YYNGEE. V shed 0 bases and J shed 4 bases, with 16 bases lying between them. This CDR3 spans 16 amino acids.

The genes are TRBV5-6 and TRBJ2-2; D call uncertain. V shed 1 base and J shed 0 bases, with 10 bases lying between them. Germline values: CDR1 SGHDT, CDR2 YYEEEE. CDR3 length: 16 amino acids. CDR3 residues: CASSLISSSNTGELFF. CDR3 sequence (DNA): TGTGCCAGCAGCTTGATTAGCAGCTCGAACACCGGGGAGCTGTTTTTT.

The gene calls are TRBV6-5 and TRBJ2-5; no reliable D call. This CDR3 has 15 amino acids. CDR1 MNHEY and CDR2 SVGAGI come from the germline V gene. V was cut by 2 bases and J by 2 bases, with 12 bases left in between. The CDR3 reads CASSYGRQTQETQYF. CDR3 sequence (DNA): TGTGCCAGCAGTTACGGCCGACAAACTCAAGAGACCCAGTACTTC.

The gene calls are TRBV4-3 and TRBJ2-1; tentatively, D is TRBD1 (6 bases). V gave up 3 bases and J gave up 0 bases, with 15 bases separating them. CDR1 is LGHNA and CDR2 is YSLEER in the germline V gene. This CDR3 has 17 residues. In DNA, the CDR3 is TGCGCCAGCAGCCAGCAGGACAGATATAACTCCTACAATGAGCAGTTCTTC. It yields the protein CASSQQDRYNSYNEQFF.